This is a list of T cell receptor beta chains from one sample in a study of control samples from healthy donors and cancer patients. TCRdb's table, derived via immunoSEQ multiplex PCR, lists solely in-frame clones and lacks some. The repertoire holds about 200,000 clones, about 91% seen once, with approximately 2% in the top ten. Input material: blood. The receptors here all came from a man aged 25-45 years in good health. Each CDR3 is given with its conserved first and last residue. A D gene is named only where the DNA matches it firmly. Some rows have no size entry. The others give once, few or many, or a class for an expanded clone.

clone size	V gene	CDR3 length	D gene	J gene	CDR3 DNA	CDR3 protein
-	TRBV10-2	18	TRBD2	TRBJ2-1	TGCGCCAGCAGTGATCATAGCGGGGGGCACCGCTCCTACAATGAGCAGTTCTTC	CASSDHSGGHRSYNEQFF
-	TRBV6-6	16	-	TRBJ1-5	TGTGCCAGCAGCTCCCGACGAGGAGGGAGCAATCAGCCCCAGCATTTT	CASSSRRGGSNQPQHF
-	TRBV7-9	14	-	TRBJ1-1	TGTGCCAGCAGCTTAATCTCCCCGAACACTGAAGCTTTCTTT	CASSLISPNTEAFF
-	TRBV7-9	15	-	TRBJ2-1	TGTGCCAGCAGCTTAGCCGGGACCGTCTACAATGAGCAGTTCTTC	CASSLAGTVYNEQFF
-	TRBV29-1	15	TRBD1	TRBJ2-7	TGCAGCGCCATTGAGTATGGGACAGGATCCTACGAGCAGTACTTC	CSAIEYGTGSYEQYF
-	TRBV27	15	-	TRBJ2-7	TGTGCCAGCAGTTACCTGGGGACGAATACGTACGAGCAGTACTTC	CASSYLGTNTYEQYF
once	TRBV4-2	18	TRBD1	TRBJ1-6	TGTGCCAGCAGCCAAGATCCCCCGAGACAGGGGCGTAATTCACCCCTCCACTTT	CASSQDPPRQGRNSPLHF
-	TRBV6-5	15	-	TRBJ1-3	TGTGCCAGCATCCCTTCGGGGTTCCCTGGAAACACCATATATTTT	CASIPSGFPGNTIYF
-	TRBV5-1	15	TRBD1	TRBJ2-1	TGCGCCAGCAGCTTGCAGGGGGTTTTCTACAATGAGCAGTTCTTC	CASSLQGVFYNEQFF
-	TRBV30	16	-	TRBJ1-1	TGTGCCTGGAGTCCCCATCTGGGGGGGGGCGAATTTAAAGCTTTCTTT	CAWSPHLGGGEFKAFF
-	TRBV7-3	13	-	TRBJ1-1	TGTGCCAGCAGCCCCCCAGGGTACACTGAAGCTTTCTTT	CASSPPGYTEAFF
-	TRBV16	15	-	TRBJ1-1	TGTGCCAGCAGCCAAAGGCAGCGCACGAACACTGAAGCTTTCTTT	CASSQRQRTNTEAFF